These 8 T cell receptor beta chains came from one sample sequenced in a study of CD8+CD57+ T cells in acquired aplastic anemia listed by TCRdb under 2018. Sequenced on an Illumina HiSeq 2000. Genomic DNA served as template for TCR beta VDJ combination and CDR3 sequence profiling. Starting from the raw public reads, TCRdb applied fastp trimming at Q25, assembled clones with MiXCR and retained in-frame beta chains. Rows with one shared CDR3 protein collapse into an entry with the most common genes and DNA. The sample table lists approximately 40,000 distinct CDR3 sequences, 60% to 80% of them with a count of one. The leading ten clones occupy 59% of the sample. The patients picked for sequencing were ones in whom flow cytometry had shown an expansion of CD8+CD57+ cells. Sequencing was carried out using sorted CD4+, CD8+, or CD8+CD57+ T cells (not recorded which) from PBMCs. The receptors were sampled from a human donor with aplastic anemia.

The CDR3 is CAIKAGMNSPLHF. In DNA form, the CDR3 reads TGTGCCATCAAGGCAGGGATGAATTCACCCCTCCACTTT. This chain connects TRBV10-3 to TRBJ1-6, with D possibly matching TRBD1 (5 bases). Germline V lookup: CDR1 ENHRY, CDR2 SYGVKD. V lost 7 bases, J lost 7 bases, and 11 bases lay in between. The CDR3 is made up of 13 amino acids.

DNA of the CDR3: TGTGCCAGCAGTGATCTAGCGGGGGACCACGAGCAGTACTTC. Protein product: CASSDLAGDHEQYF. V usage is TRBV2 and J usage is TRBJ2-7; TRBD2 aligns across 10 bases. This CDR3 region has 14 residues. V lost 3 bases to trimming and J lost 5 bases; unmatched junction nucleotides: 4. Germline V gene sequence: CDR1 SNHLY, CDR2 FYNNEI. Full variable domain (missing parts from reference TRBV2 and TRBJ2-7): EPEVTQTPSHQVTQMGQEVILRCVPISNHLYFYWYRQILGQKVEFLVSFYNNEISEKSEIFDDQFSVERPDGSNFTLKIRSTKLEDSAMYFCASSDLAGDHEQYFGPGTRLTVT.

This chain uses TRBV7-9 with TRBJ2-3; 8 bases match TRBD2. The CDR3 totals 13 residues. Germline CDR1 reads SEHNR; CDR2 reads FQNEAQ (reference sequence). Losses at the gene ends were 8 bases for V and 1 base for J; bases not matched to a gene: 2. The CDR3 here is CASSGGGTDTQYF. The CDR3 DNA reads as TGTGCCAGCTCCGGGGGGGGCACAGATACGCAGTATTTT.

The chain carries TRBV14 and TRBJ2-3; D might be TRBD1 (6 bases). In germline, CDR1 is SGHDN, CDR2 FVKESK. This CDR3 has 16 residues. V lost 0 bases to trimming and J lost 2 bases, with 12 bases between them. The CDR3 reads CASSQEGATHTDTQYF. The DNA for the CDR3 is TGTGCCAGCAGCCAAGAGGGGGCGACTCACACAGATACGCAGTATTTT.

J is TRBJ2-1 and V is TRBV27; 9 nucleotides align to TRBD2. Germline CDR1 and CDR2: MNHEY and SMNVEV (reference sequence). There are 14 residues in the CDR3. Germline trimming cut 3 bases from V and 9 bases from J; bases unmatched to any gene: 6. This chain's CDR3 is CASSLGGGALEQFF. In DNA, the CDR3 is TGTGCCAGCAGTTTGGGCGGGGGGGCGCTTGAGCAGTTCTTC.

Many counts were recorded for this clonotype. The chain links TRBV7-9 to TRBJ2-1; possible D gene TRBD1, 5 bases. V was shortened by 0 bases and J by 3 bases, with 6 bases between the two germline ends. The germline CDR1 and CDR2 sequences are SEHNR and FQNEAQ (reference sequence). The CDR3 runs 14 residues. Here the CDR3 DNA reads TGTGCCAGCAGCTTAGCTCAGGGCTACAATGAGCAGTTCTTC. Its translation is CASSLAQGYNEQFF. The whole variable domain, filled in from reference TRBV7-9 and TRBJ2-1, reads DTGVSQNPRHKITKRGQNVTFRCDPISEHNRLYWYRQTLGQGPEFLTYFQNEAQLEKSRLLSDRFSAERPKGSFSTLEIQRTEQGDSAMYLCASSLAQGYNEQFFGPGTRLTVL.

This clonotype appeared many times. J is TRBJ2-3 and V is TRBV6-1; D may be TRBD1 (5 bases). Trimming left V 6 bases short and J 6 bases short, with 19 bases between. This CDR3 is 15 amino acids long. Germline loops: CDR1 MNHNS, CDR2 SASEGT. The chain's CDR3 is CASSQVFGAWDTQYF. The CDR3 DNA follows: TGTGCCAGCAGCCAAGTGTTTGGGGCTTGGGATACGCAGTATTTT.

This chain uses TRBV20-1 with TRBJ2-2, with D perhaps TRBD1 or TRBD2 (5 bases each). The V and J ends lost 5 bases and 0 bases respectively, with 10 bases between them. The CDR3 is 14 amino acids. CDR1 is DFQATT and CDR2 is SNEGSKA in the germline V gene (reference sequence). CDR3 protein: CSAEEGTNTGELFF. The CDR3, as DNA: TGCAGTGCTGAAGAGGGGACGAACACCGGGGAGCTGTTTTTT.